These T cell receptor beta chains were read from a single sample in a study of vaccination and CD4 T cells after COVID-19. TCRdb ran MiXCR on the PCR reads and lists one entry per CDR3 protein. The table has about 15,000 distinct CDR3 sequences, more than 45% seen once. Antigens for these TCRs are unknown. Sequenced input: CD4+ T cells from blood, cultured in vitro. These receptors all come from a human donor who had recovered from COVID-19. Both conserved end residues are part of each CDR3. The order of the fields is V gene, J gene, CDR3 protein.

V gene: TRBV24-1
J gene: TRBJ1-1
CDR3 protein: CATSLGGNTEAFF

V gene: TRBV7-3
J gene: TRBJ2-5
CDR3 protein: CASSMTGAKETQYF

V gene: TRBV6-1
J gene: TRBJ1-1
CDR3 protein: CASRRTGANTEAFF

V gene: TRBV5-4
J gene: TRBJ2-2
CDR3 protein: CASSRSTSGGPNTGELFF

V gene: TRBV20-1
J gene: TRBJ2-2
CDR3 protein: CSARDAAGVGELFF

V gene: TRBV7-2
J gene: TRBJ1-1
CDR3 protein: CASSRRTSEGEQYFGPGQAEAFF

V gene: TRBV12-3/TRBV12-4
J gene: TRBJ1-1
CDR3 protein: CASRNRDTRLRNTEAFF

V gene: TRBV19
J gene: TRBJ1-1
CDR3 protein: CASSPQAAHTEAFF

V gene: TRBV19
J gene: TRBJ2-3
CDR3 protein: CASSINGLAVQYF

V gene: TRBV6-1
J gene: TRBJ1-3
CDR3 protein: CASTLGTGPGNTIYF

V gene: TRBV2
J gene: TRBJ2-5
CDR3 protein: CASNREGQWTQYF

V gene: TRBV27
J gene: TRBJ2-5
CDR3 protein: CASNVGQISETQYF

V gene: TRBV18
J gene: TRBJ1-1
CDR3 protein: CASSPVPGQRMNTEAFF

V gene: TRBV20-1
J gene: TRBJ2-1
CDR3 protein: CSATRTSGRFHEQFF

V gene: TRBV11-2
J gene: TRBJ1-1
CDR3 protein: CASSFGGAGGAFF

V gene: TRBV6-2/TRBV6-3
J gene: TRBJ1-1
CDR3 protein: CASSYEGTGATEAFF

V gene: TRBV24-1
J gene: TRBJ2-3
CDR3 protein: CATSDTGQGLSTDTQYF

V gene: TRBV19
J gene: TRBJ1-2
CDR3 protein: CASSIDLNGYTF

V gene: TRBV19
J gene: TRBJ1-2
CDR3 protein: CASSIWDRNYGYTF

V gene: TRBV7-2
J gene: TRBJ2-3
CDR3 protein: CASSSRGLAGETDTQYF

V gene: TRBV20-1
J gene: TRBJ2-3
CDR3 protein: CSARPSGGAPSSTDTQYF

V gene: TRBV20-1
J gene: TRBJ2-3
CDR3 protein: CSASHRRYTQYF

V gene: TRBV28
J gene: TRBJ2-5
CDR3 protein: CASSGGQGLQETQYF

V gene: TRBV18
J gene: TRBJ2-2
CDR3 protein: CASSPGQNTGELFF

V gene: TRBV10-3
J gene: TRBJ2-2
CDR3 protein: CAISQRGGLANTGELFF

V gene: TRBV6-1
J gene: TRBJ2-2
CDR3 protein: CASSEIAGGPGGELFF

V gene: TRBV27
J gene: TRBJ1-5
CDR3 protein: CASSLLGQGKPEPQHF

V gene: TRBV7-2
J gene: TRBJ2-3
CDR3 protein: CASSLDWMGDTQYF

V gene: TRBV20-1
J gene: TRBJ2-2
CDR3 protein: CSAREGPTPGELFF

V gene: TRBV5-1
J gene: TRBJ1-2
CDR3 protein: CASSFGQGAGYGYTF

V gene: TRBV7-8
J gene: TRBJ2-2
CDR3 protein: CASSLDRGRTGELFF

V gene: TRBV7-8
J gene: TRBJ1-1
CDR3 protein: CASSFRESYEQYFGPGQAEAFF

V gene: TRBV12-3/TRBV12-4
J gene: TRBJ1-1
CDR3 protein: CASSLKGPSTEAFF

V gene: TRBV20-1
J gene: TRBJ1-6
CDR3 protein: CSARVAPGFSPLHF

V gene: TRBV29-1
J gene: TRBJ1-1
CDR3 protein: CSVEPGQGVAEAFF

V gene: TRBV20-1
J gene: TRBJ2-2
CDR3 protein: CSAKGAGHTGELFF

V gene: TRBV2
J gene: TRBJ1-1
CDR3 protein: CASRLDRAEAFF

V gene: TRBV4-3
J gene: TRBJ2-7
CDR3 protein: CASSPRTGLFHEQYF

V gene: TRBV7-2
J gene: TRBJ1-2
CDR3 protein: CASSLRQGASGGYTF

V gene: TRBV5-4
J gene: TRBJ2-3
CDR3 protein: CASSPDSYTDTQYF

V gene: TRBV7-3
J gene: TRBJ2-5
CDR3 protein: CASSSGLAGVETQYF

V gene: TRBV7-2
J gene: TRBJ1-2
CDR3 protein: CASSLSGTAGYTF

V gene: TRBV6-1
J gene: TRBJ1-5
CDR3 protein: CASSERRGTQPQHF

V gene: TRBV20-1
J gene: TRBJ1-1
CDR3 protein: CSARLRRSNTEAFF

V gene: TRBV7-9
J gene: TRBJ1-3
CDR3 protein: CASSLLQSGNTIYF

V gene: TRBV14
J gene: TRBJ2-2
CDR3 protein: CASSLQRAGELFF

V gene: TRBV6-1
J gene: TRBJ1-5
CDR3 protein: CASRRDPGQPQHF

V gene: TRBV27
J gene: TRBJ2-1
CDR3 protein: CASSNQGLEQFF

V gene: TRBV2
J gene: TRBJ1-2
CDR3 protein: CASSDVPPANYGYTF

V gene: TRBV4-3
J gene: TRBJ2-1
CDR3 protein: CASSQDPGLYNEQFF

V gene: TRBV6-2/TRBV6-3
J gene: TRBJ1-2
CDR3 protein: CASSYVGTDYGYTF

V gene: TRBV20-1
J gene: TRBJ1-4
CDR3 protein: CSARDRGGSEKLFF